Below, 5 T cell receptor beta chains from the same sample are listed, as sequenced in a study of blood T cells in healthy people across ages. Alongside a J-beta primer mix, a sample-barcoded 5' primer served in a second PCR lasting roughly 7 to 12 cycles. MiXCR was run by TCRdb on the 5' RACE reads, yielding one entry per CDR3 protein. This sample has around 2 million distinct CDR3 sequences, with 30% to 40% found just once. Sequenced sample: blood. These receptors came from a human donor in good health.

As for this clonotype: In this CDR3 the conserved last residue, phenylalanine or tryptophan, is missing, so a read error is likely. This sequence joins TRBV20-1 and TRBJ2-1; TRBD2 might be the D (6 bases). Germline CDR1 and CDR2: DFQATT and SNEGSKA (reference sequence). The CDR3 runs 15 residues. V gave up 0 bases and J gave up 8 bases, with 17 bases separating them. The CDR3 reads CSARDSGGSGDEQFV. The CDR3 DNA is TGCAGTGCTAGAGATTCGGGTGGTAGCGGTGATGAGCAGTTCGTC.

This chain joins TRBV7-2 and TRBJ2-1; TRBD2 agrees at 10 bases. The CDR3 covers 17 residues. Germline V gives CDR1 SGHTA, CDR2 FQGNSA. Germline trimming cut 3 bases from V and 0 bases from J; bases unmatched to any gene: 5. The DNA for the CDR3 is TGTGCCAGCAGCTTCTACGGACTAGCGGCCTCCTACAATGAGCAGTTCTTC. Its protein product is CASSFYGLAASYNEQFF. Full variable domain (outside the CDR3, taken from reference TRBV7-2 and TRBJ2-1): GAGVSQSPSNKVTEKGKDVELRCDPISGHTALYWYRQSLGQGLEFLIYFQGNSAPDKSGLPSDRFSAERTGGSVSTLTIQRTQQEDSAVYLCASSFYGLAASYNEQFFGPGTRLTVL.

This clonotype was picked up a small number of times. The chain is built from TRBV28 and TRBJ1-2; TRBD1 matches at 7 bases. In germline, CDR1 is MDHEN, CDR2 SYDVKM. The CDR3 is made up of 13 amino acids. V shed 6 bases and J 8 bases; nucleotides not matched to a gene: 9. The CDR3 bases are TGTGCCAGCAGGCTAAACCAAGGGGGCGGCTACACCTTC. Its translation: CASRLNQGGGYTF.

The rearrangement links TRBV6-2 or TRBV6-3 to TRBJ2-7; the D is unclear. The CDR3 is made up of 14 amino acids. Trimming cost V 6 bases and J 2 bases, with 14 bases left between them. Germline V gives CDR1 MNHEY, CDR2 SVGEGT. This CDR3 reads CASRNSASPYEQYF. The DNA of the CDR3 is TGTGCCAGCAGAAACAGTGCCTCACCCTACGAGCAGTACTTC.

The chain joins TRBV5-1 to TRBJ2-1; a possible D gene is TRBD2 (6 bases). This CDR3 contains 17 residues. V gave up 5 bases and J gave up 0 bases, with 18 bases separating them. The V gene's germline CDR1 is SGHRS and CDR2 YFSETQ. CDR3 sequence (DNA): TGCGCCAGCAGACCAACAGCGGGTGGGACCTCCTACAATGAGCAGTTCTTC. It translates to CASRPTAGGTSYNEQFF.